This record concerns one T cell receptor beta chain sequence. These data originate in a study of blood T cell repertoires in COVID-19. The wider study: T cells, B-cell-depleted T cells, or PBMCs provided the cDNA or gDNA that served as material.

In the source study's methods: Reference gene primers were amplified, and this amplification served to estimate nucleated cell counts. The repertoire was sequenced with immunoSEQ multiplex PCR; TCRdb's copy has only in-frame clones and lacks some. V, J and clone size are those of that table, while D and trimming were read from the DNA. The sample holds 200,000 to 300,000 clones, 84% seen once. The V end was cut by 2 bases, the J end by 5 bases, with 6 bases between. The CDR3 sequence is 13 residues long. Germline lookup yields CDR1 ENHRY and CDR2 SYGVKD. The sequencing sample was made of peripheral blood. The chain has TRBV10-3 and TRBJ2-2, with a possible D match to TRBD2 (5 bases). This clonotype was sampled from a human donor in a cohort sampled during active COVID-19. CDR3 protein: CAISEGGTGELFF. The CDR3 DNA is TGTGCCATCAGTGAGGGCGGGACCGGGGAGCTGTTTTTT.